Each of the 26 T cell receptor beta chains below was sequenced from the same sample in a study of blood T cell repertoires in COVID-19. The protocol was immunoSEQ multiplex PCR, while the TCRdb copy is restricted to in-frame clones and leaves out a portion. The table records about 250,000 clones, about 85% of them present only once. What was sequenced was PBMCs or T cells enriched from blood (not recorded which). These receptors originate from a woman aged 45-65 years who had recovered from COVID-19.

The rearrangement links TRBV11-2 to TRBJ1-5, with no clear D. The V end was cut by 1 base, the J end by 5 bases, with 9 bases between. CDR1 is SGHAT, CDR2 FQNNGV, per germline. The CDR3 has 14 residues. The CDR3 DNA is TGTGCCAGCAGCTTAGGCGGGGTAGATCAGCCCCAGCATTTT. This sequence encodes CASSLGGVDQPQHF.

The rearrangement joins TRBV19 to TRBJ1-2, with D possibly TRBD1 on 6 matching bases. CDR3 length: 13 residues. The germline V gene encodes CDR1 LNHDA and CDR2 SQIVND (reference sequence). The V end lost 7 bases, the J end lost 5 bases, and 14 bases lay between the germline ends. CDR3 residues: CASMAGVKYGYTF. Here the CDR3 DNA reads TGTGCCAGTATGGCAGGGGTAAAATATGGCTACACCTTC.

This sequence joins TRBV4-3 and TRBJ1-1, with 8 bases matching TRBD1. CDR3 size: 14 residues. Germline loops: CDR1 LGHNA, CDR2 YSLEER. After removal of 4 bases from V and 2 bases from J, the junction contained 3 bases not matched to a gene. The CDR3 region is CASSPGQGNTEAFF. As DNA, the CDR3 is TGCGCCAGCAGCCCCGGACAGGGAAACACTGAAGCTTTCTTT.

This chain links TRBV7-2 with TRBJ1-5, with D possibly being TRBD1 (5 bases). CDR3 size: 13 residues. The V gene lost 8 bases and the J gene lost 7 bases, with 15 bases spanning the gap. Per germline, CDR1 SGHTA and CDR2 FQGNSA. The CDR3 sequence is CASSRGREQPQHF. The CDR3 nucleotides read TGTGCCAGCTCAAGGGGCAGGGAACAGCCCCAGCATTTT.

The V gene is TRBV25-1, the J gene TRBJ2-3; D might be TRBD1 (7 bases). Trimming shortened V by 2 bases and J by 0 bases, and 15 bases separated the two germline ends. The CDR3 runs to 17 residues. CDR1 MGHDK and CDR2 SYGVNS come from the germline V gene. CDR3 amino acids: CASSEGGGSPSTDTQYF. The CDR3 region has the DNA TGTGCCAGCAGTGAAGGAGGGGGCAGTCCTAGCACAGATACGCAGTATTTT.

This chain uses TRBV19 with TRBJ2-2, with 12 bases aligning to TRBD2. The CDR3 length is 14 residues. CDR1 and CDR2 (germline): LNHDA, SQIVND (reference sequence). V lost 5 bases, J lost 7 bases, and 2 bases stayed unmatched. CDR3 coding DNA: TGTGCCAGTAGTCTAGCGGGAGGGTTCGGGGAGCTGTTTTTT. This codes for CASSLAGGFGELFF.

The V call is TRBV3-1 (or the pseudogene TRBV3-2), the J call TRBJ2-2; 10 bases line up with TRBD2. The CDR3 contains 18 residues. V trimming: 1 base; J trimming: 4 bases; junction bases outside the gene matches: 9. Germline CDR1 is LGHDT and CDR2 is YNNKEL (reference sequence). As DNA, the CDR3 is TGTGCCAGCAGCCAAGGGTCTAGCGGGAGTTTTGGCACCGGGGAGCTGTTTTTT. The encoded protein is CASSQGSSGSFGTGELFF.

The gene calls are TRBV28 and TRBJ2-3; weak D call: TRBD2 (6 bases). CDR3 length equals 11 residues. V dropped 8 bases and J dropped 5 bases, with 8 bases sitting between them. Germline V lookup: CDR1 MDHEN, CDR2 SYDVKM. This chain's CDR3 is CASWRGDTQYF. CDR3 sequence (DNA): TGTGCCAGCTGGCGGGGAGATACGCAGTATTTT.

The chain couples TRBV2 to TRBJ1-1; 7 nucleotides align to TRBD1. Germline loops: CDR1 SNHLY, CDR2 FYNNEI. This CDR3 is built from 14 residues. J lost 5 bases, V lost 6 bases, and 9 bases had no gene match. The CDR3 reads CASRPQRGLTEAFF. The CDR3 nucleotides are TGTGCCAGCAGGCCTCAGAGGGGGCTTACTGAAGCTTTCTTT.

The genes are TRBV4-3 and TRBJ2-2, with a tentative D call TRBD2 (7 bases). CDR3 size: 19 residues. Trimming took off 1 base at V and 7 bases at J, with 25 bases between the two ends. Germline V gene sequence: CDR1 LGHNA, CDR2 YSLEER. The CDR3 reads CASSQVVGPGGRGGGELFF. The CDR3, as DNA: TGCGCCAGCAGCCAAGTGGTGGGGCCAGGCGGGAGAGGGGGCGGGGAGCTGTTTTTT.

Comments on this clone: The sample has other DNA sequences that encode this CDR3 too. The rearrangement links TRBV20-1 to TRBJ1-1; no definite D call. Per the germline V gene, CDR1 is DFQATT and CDR2 is SNEGSKA (reference sequence). The CDR3 spans 12 residues. Deletions cut 3 bases from V and 1 base from J, with 6 bases between. CDR3 region: CSASVRNTEAFF. In DNA, the CDR3 is TGCAGTGCTAGTGTCCGGAACACTGAAGCTTTCTTT.

The chain uses TRBV28 and TRBJ1-1, with a tentative D call TRBD1 (5 bases). V was cut by 7 bases and J by 0 bases, with 12 bases left in between. Germline assignment: CDR1 MDHEN and CDR2 SYDVKM. The CDR3 extends over 14 amino acids. The CDR3 nucleotides are TGTGCCAGCAAAGTCGGGGGGGTGAACACTGAAGCTTTCTTT. It yields the protein CASKVGGVNTEAFF.

The V call is TRBV7-9, the J call TRBJ1-4; the D gene is possibly TRBD1 (6 bases). There are 14 residues in the CDR3. The V and J ends lost 1 base and 7 bases respectively, with 10 bases between them. Per germline, CDR1 SEHNR and CDR2 FQNEAQ (reference sequence). The CDR3 DNA is TGTGCCAGCAGCTTAGGTTCAGGGGCTGAAAAACTGTTTTTT. This translates into CASSLGSGAEKLFF.

CDR3 protein: CASSSGTGLTGELFF. Here the CDR3 DNA reads TGCGCCAGCAGCTCCGGGACAGGGCTCACCGGGGAGCTGTTTTTT. The V call is TRBV5-1, the J call TRBJ2-2; TRBD1 matches at 9 bases. Germline V lookup: CDR1 SGHRS, CDR2 YFSETQ. The CDR3 extends over 15 amino acids. The J segment lost 4 bases and the V segment lost 3 bases, leaving 4 bases of the junction unmatched.

V gene TRBV11-2 combines with J gene TRBJ1-1; no clear D gene. Trimming cost V 5 bases and J 3 bases, with 10 bases left between them. Germline loops: CDR1 SGHAT, CDR2 FQNNGV. This CDR3 is 13 amino acids long. DNA of the CDR3: TGTGCCAGCAGCCGATATGAGGACACTGAAGCTTTCTTT. The encoded protein is CASSRYEDTEAFF. Based on the CDR3 plus reference TRBV11-2 and TRBJ1-1, the full variable domain is EAGVAQSPRYKIIEKRQSVAFWCNPISGHATLYWYQQILGQGPKLLIQFQNNGVVDDSQLPKDRFSAERLKGVDSTLKIQPAKLEDSAVYLCASSRYEDTEAFFGQGTRLTVV.

This clone was detected once. The genes are TRBV14 and TRBJ2-7; 7 bases map to TRBD2. The ends lost 0 bases at V and 2 bases at J; junction bases unmatched: 4. The length of the CDR3 is 15 residues. Germline V gene sequence: CDR1 SGHDN, CDR2 FVKESK. The CDR3 spells CASSQEALAAYEQYF. CDR3 sequence (DNA): TGTGCCAGCAGCCAAGAGGCTCTAGCGGCCTACGAGCAGTACTTC.

This clone appeared a single time. The rearrangement uses TRBV28 and TRBJ1-2; 10 bases map to TRBD1. Unmatched junction bases numbered 8, after V lost 5 bases and J lost 8 bases. This CDR3 region has 14 residues. Germline CDR1 MDHEN, CDR2 SYDVKM. The CDR3 nucleotides are TGTGCCAGCAGTCCGACAGGGGGCAGGGAGGGCTACACCTTC. Amino acids: CASSPTGGREGYTF.

The rearrangement uses TRBV5-1 and TRBJ2-1, with 7 bases fitting TRBD2. The CDR3 covers 15 residues. Germline V gene sequence: CDR1 SGHRS, CDR2 YFSETQ. V shed 3 bases and J 8 bases; nucleotides not matched to a gene: 11. The CDR3 DNA is TGCGCCAGCAGCTGGGGGGGACCGAGCGGGGATGAGCAGTTCTTC. It specifies CASSWGGPSGDEQFF.

The V call is TRBV11-3, the J call TRBJ2-1, with TRBD1 as a possible D gene (5 bases). V was trimmed by 6 bases and J by 5 bases, leaving 20 bases between them. CDR1 SGHNT and CDR2 YENEEA come from the germline V gene. The length of the CDR3 is 16 residues. This chain's CDR3 is CASRLGRGSNNNEQFF. CDR3 sequence (DNA): TGTGCCAGCAGGCTAGGTAGGGGTTCGAACAACAATGAGCAGTTCTTC.

This chain joins TRBV19 and TRBJ1-5; D is perhaps TRBD1 (6 bases). The CDR3 extends over 14 amino acids. Deletions cut 5 bases from V and 6 bases from J, with 14 bases between. CDR1 is LNHDA and CDR2 is SQIVND in the germline V gene (reference sequence). The chain's CDR3 is CASSPLTGFQPQHF. The CDR3 DNA reads TGTGCCAGTAGTCCTCTCACAGGGTTTCAGCCCCAGCATTTT. Variable domain in full (rest from reference TRBV19 and TRBJ1-5): DGGITQSPKYLFRKEGQNVTLSCEQNLNHDAMYWYRQDPGQGLRLIYYSQIVNDFQKGDIAEGYSVSREKKESFPLTVTSAQKNPTAFYLCASSPLTGFQPQHFGDGTRLSIL.

The rearrangement links TRBV7-2 to TRBJ1-4; TRBD1 is a possible D gene (6 bases). Germline V lookup: CDR1 SGHTA, CDR2 FQGNSA. Trimming took 6 bases from V and 3 from J, leaving 14 bases between them. The CDR3 covers 15 residues. CDR3 sequence reads: CASRGSGHPNEKLFF. CDR3 nucleotide sequence: TGTGCCAGCAGGGGATCGGGACACCCTAATGAAAAACTGTTTTTT.

The chain combines TRBV5-1 with TRBJ1-5; TRBD1 is a possible D gene (5 bases). Germline assignment: CDR1 SGHRS and CDR2 YFSETQ. Trimming shortened V by 5 bases and J by 5 bases, and 11 bases separated the two germline ends. The length of the CDR3 is 13 residues. Here the CDR3 reads CASSLGEDQPQHF. CDR3 nucleotide sequence: TGCGCCAGCAGTTTAGGGGAAGATCAGCCCCAGCATTTT.

The rearrangement links TRBV7-6 to TRBJ1-6, with 8 bases matching TRBD1. The trim removed 4 bases at V and 7 bases at J, leaving 9 bases unmatched. CDR1 is SGHVS and CDR2 is FNYEAQ in the germline V gene. The CDR3 contains 16 residues. CDR3 sequence (DNA): TGTGCCAGCAGCTCGGACAGGGTAGGGCCCAATTCACCCCTCCACTTT. Its translation is CASSSDRVGPNSPLHF.

V is TRBV11-2 and J is TRBJ1-2; D is unresolved. Trimming removed 1 base from V and 7 bases from J, with 16 bases in between. Germline CDR1 reads SGHAT; CDR2 reads FQNNGV. This CDR3 is 15 amino acids long. Here the CDR3 reads CASSLGRAFRGGYTF. The CDR3 nucleotides read TGTGCCAGCAGCTTAGGACGGGCATTTCGGGGTGGCTACACCTTC.

This chain links TRBV28 with TRBJ1-3; 9 nucleotides agree with TRBD1. The CDR3 covers 17 residues. V shed 1 base, J shed 0 bases, and the junction held 4 bases outside the gene matches. Looked up from germline, CDR1 is MDHEN and CDR2 is SYDVKM. This CDR3 is CASSLYLGQGSGNTIYF. Written as DNA, the CDR3 is TGTGCCAGCAGTTTATATCTGGGACAGGGCTCTGGAAACACCATATATTTT.

This chain joins TRBV7-2 and TRBJ1-2; 9 bases line up with TRBD1. Germline V gene data show CDR1 as SGHTA and CDR2 as FQGNSA. The CDR3 runs to 14 residues. The J segment lost 8 bases and the V segment lost 3 bases, leaving 7 bases of the junction unmatched. In DNA form, the CDR3 reads TGTGCCAGCAGCTTCGACAGGGGGGTCGTGGGCTACACCTTC. It specifies CASSFDRGVVGYTF.